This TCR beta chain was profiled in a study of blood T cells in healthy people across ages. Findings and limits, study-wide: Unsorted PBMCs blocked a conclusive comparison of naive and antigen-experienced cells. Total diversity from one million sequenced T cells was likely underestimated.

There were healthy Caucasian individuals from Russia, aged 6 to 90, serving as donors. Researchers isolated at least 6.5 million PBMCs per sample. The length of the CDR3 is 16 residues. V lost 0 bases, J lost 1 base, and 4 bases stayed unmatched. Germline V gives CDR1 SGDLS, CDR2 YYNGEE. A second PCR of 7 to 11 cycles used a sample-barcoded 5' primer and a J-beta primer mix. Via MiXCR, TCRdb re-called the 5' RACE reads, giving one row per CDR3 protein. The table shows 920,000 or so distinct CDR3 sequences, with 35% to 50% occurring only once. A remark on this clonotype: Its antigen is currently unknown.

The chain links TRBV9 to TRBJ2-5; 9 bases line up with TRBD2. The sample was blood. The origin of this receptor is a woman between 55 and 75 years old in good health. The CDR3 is CASSVAAGGTQETQYF. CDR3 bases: TGTGCCAGCAGCGTAGCAGCGGGAGGTACCCAAGAGACCCAGTACTTC.